This T cell receptor (beta chain) was observed in a study of cytomegalovirus exposure and HLA in healthy donors. Study-wide context: The same platform was used for the 120 validation repertoires and the approximately 700 first-cohort repertoires, a later analysis reported.

Study results and caveats: Using the classifier, cytomegalovirus status was reportedly diagnosed with high specificity and sensitivity. In the 130 or so validation repertoires, a later analysis found that first-cohort TCR clusters tended to co-occur. Researchers reported that a few CMV-associated chains were confirmed in vitro as CMV antigen-specific.

TCRdb keeps only in-frame clones here, not all; method: immunoSEQ multiplex PCR. The profile covers 120,000 to 150,000 clones, with 86% appearing a single time and 2.5% to 3.5% taken by the ten largest. V lost 3 bases and J 4 bases, leaving 14 bases between the germline ends. From germline, CDR1 is SGHRS and CDR2 YFSETQ. The CDR3 spans 14 residues. Points on this clone: Its antigen is not identified.

This TCR was recovered from a man aged 18 to 30 in good health and CMV-seronegative. The chain joins TRBV5-1 to TRBJ2-7; D might be TRBD2 (7 bases). Specimen: PBMCs. CDR3 nucleotides: TGCGCCAGCAGCTATCAGGGGACTACTTACGAGCAGTACTTC. Translated, it gives CASSYQGTTYEQYF.